This is a list of T cell receptor beta chains from one sample in a study of neurological immune-mediated disorders. MiXCR was run by TCRdb on the 5' RACE reads, yielding one entry per CDR3 protein. The sample has around 70,000 distinct CDR3 sequences, around 5% seen once. The sequencing input was PBMCs. These receptors were collected from a woman in her 70s with multiple sclerosis. Both conserved end residues are part of each CDR3. The order of the fields is V gene, CDR3 protein.

>TRBV29-1
CSTPSGYGYTF
>TRBV20-1
CSARDLEREESEQYF
>TRBV4-2
CASSQVGAFEGGTGELFF
>TRBV5-1
CASSLGLAVNTGELFF
>TRBV5-1
CASSFSGTNYGYTF
>TRBV7-2
CASSLAPRQGMNTEAFF
>TRBV20-1
CSAPKPTRSGRSYNEQFF
>TRBV7-2
CASSPLLAGGYNEQFF
>TRBV4-3
CASSQGVGTGNYQPQHF
>TRBV20-1
CSARGQVNTEAFF
>TRBV18
CASSPQKGQGEQYF
>TRBV20-1
CSARRDSTGNEQFF
>TRBV5-6
CASSWGQGVSEAFF
>TRBV7-9
CASSSETQYF
>TRBV29-1
CSVGPLDNYGYTF
>TRBV7-2
CASSLSRESTEAFF
>TRBV7-2
CASSLGGTDFGYTF
>TRBV7-9
CASNRDQFTDTQYF
>TRBV5-6
CASTGTSGFDNEQFF
>TRBV20-1
CSAPDRVRGYQETQYF
>TRBV10-2
CASSLKGGNYQETQYF
>TRBV20-1
CSATSGGANVLTF
>TRBV2
CASIASESTDTQYF
>TRBV3-1
CASSQDYAREQYF
>TRBV4-3
CASSLRAGANTGELFF
>TRBV28
CASSLVDTEAFF
>TRBV3-1
CASSQDRPSGRRETQYF
>TRBV10-3
CATLDRAGSEAFF
>TRBV12-3/TRBV12-4
CASSSYRGHSYTF
>TRBV6-5
CASRQGVRSNEKLFF
>TRBV3-1
CASSRPTGLGTEAFF
>TRBV5-1
CASSAGTSPVNEQFF
>TRBV28
CASQFAGSSYNSPLHF
>TRBV7-9
CASSSRGDYNEQFF
>TRBV3-1
CASSQGQVNGYTF
>TRBV12-3/TRBV12-4
CASSRRGTEAFF
>TRBV5-5
CASSGLKPNEQFF
>TRBV12-3/TRBV12-4
CASSLLSGRRTEAFF
>TRBV20-1
CSAGMSGKAYNEQFF
>TRBV5-1
CASSYYRGGTEAFF
>TRBV5-1
CASSLLPNEKLFF
>TRBV20-1
CSARDFVRRSDQPQHF
>TRBV15
CATSRVKGGASYNEQFF